The rows below give T cell receptor beta chains drawn from one sample of a study of T cell responses to AZD1222 COVID-19 vaccine. Data came from immunoSEQ multiplex PCR; TCRdb stores just in-frame clones and leaves some out. This sample has 57,000 or so clones, with over 60% found just once. Sequenced material: peripheral blood, taken on day 0 of AZD1222 vaccination. These TCRs come from an adult in good health. Each CDR3 is given with its conserved first and last residue. Each record gives: clone size, D gene, V gene, J gene, CDR3 protein, CDR3 DNA. A D gene is named only where the DNA matches it firmly. Some rows mark clone size as missing; the rest say once, few, many or name a class of expanded clone.

>-|-|TRBV11-2|TRBJ1-4
CASSLQVREKLFF
TGTGCCAGCAGCTTGCAGGTTCGCGAAAAACTGTTTTTT
>-|TRBD2|TRBV15|TRBJ2-5
CATSRPGGAGETQYF
TGTGCCACCAGCAGACCCGGGGGGGCAGGCGAGACCCAGTACTTC
>-|-|TRBV18|TRBJ1-3
CASSPGSVRGSGNTIYF
TGTGCCAGCTCACCAGGGTCCGTCAGGGGATCTGGAAACACCATATATTTT
>-|-|TRBV4-3|TRBJ2-2
CASSQDVGRELFF
TGCGCCAGCAGCCAAGATGTCGGCCGGGAGCTGTTTTTT
>once|-|TRBV11-2|TRBJ2-3
CASSLDPSPPQYF
TGTGCCAGCAGCTTAGATCCAAGTCCCCCGCAGTATTTT
>-|-|TRBV19|TRBJ1-6
CASSIAPLTGYSSYNSPLHF
TGTGCCAGTAGTATAGCTCCCCTAACGGGCTACAGCTCCTATAATTCACCCCTCCACTTT
>-|TRBD1|TRBV28|TRBJ2-1
CASTRGQGGYNEQFF
TGTGCCAGCACTCGAGGACAGGGCGGTTATAATGAGCAGTTCTTC
>-|TRBD1|TRBV2|TRBJ1-2
CASSRGQGVRYGYTF
TGTGCCAGCAGTCGTGGACAGGGGGTTCGGTATGGCTACACCTTC
>-|-|TRBV10-1|TRBJ2-7
CASSEDDSYEQYF
TGCGCCAGCAGTGAGGACGACTCCTACGAGCAGTACTTC
>-|-|TRBV15|TRBJ1-2
CATSRAGELGYGYTF
TGTGCCACCAGCAGAGCTGGGGAGCTTGGCTATGGCTACACCTTC
>-|-|TRBV6-5|TRBJ2-7
CASSYSGYSSYEQYF
TGTGCCAGCAGTTACTCCGGCTACAGCTCCTACGAGCAGTACTTC
>-|TRBD2|TRBV5-4|TRBJ2-5
CASSFQLAGGQETQYF
TGTGCCAGCAGCTTCCAACTAGCGGGGGGACAAGAGACCCAGTACTTC
>-|-|TRBV19|TRBJ1-4
CASSIADSNEKLFF
TGTGCCAGTAGTATAGCCGACAGTAATGAAAAACTGTTTTTT
>few|-|TRBV27|TRBJ2-2
CASSLVGHTGELFF
TGTGCCAGCAGTTTGGTAGGGCACACCGGGGAGCTGTTTTTT
>once|-|TRBV7-2|TRBJ1-2
CASSLARVYGYTF
TGTGCCAGCAGCTTAGCCAGAGTCTATGGCTACACCTTC
>-|TRBD2|TRBV28|TRBJ2-7
CASRQTSGGTREQYF
TGTGCCAGCAGACAAACTAGCGGGGGGACCCGCGAGCAGTACTTC
>-|-|TRBV9|TRBJ2-7
CASSVEAGGSYEQYF
TGTGCCAGCAGCGTAGAGGCAGGGGGGTCCTACGAGCAGTACTTC
>-|-|TRBV4-1|TRBJ2-5
CASSQAFGRSQETQYF
TGCGCCAGCAGCCAAGCCTTCGGAAGGAGCCAAGAGACCCAGTACTTC
>-|-|TRBV7-2|TRBJ2-5
CASSFQETQYF
TGTGCCAGCAGCTTTCAAGAGACCCAGTACTTC
>-|TRBD1|TRBV19|TRBJ2-7
CASSRGQSRSYEQYF
TGTGCCAGTAGTAGGGGACAGTCACGCTCCTACGAGCAGTACTTC
>-|-|TRBV7-9|TRBJ1-1
CASSWGIEAFF
TGTGCCAGCAGTTGGGGCATTGAAGCTTTCTTT
>-|-|TRBV6-5|TRBJ2-5
CASGSLGETQYF
TGTGCCAGCGGGAGCCTGGGTGAGACCCAGTACTTC
>-|-|TRBV6-6|TRBJ2-7
CASSRNSYEQYF
TGTGCCAGCAGCCGGAACTCCTACGAGCAGTACTTC
>-|TRBD1|TRBV12-5|TRBJ1-2
CASGLDRSKGGYTF
TGTGCTAGTGGCTTGGACAGGTCGAAGGGTGGCTACACCTTC
>-|-|TRBV12-3/TRBV12-4|TRBJ1-2
CASSSNRVGYTF
TGTGCCAGCAGTTCAAACAGAGTTGGCTACACCTTC
>-|TRBD2|TRBV11-2|TRBJ2-1
CASSRSGSSYNEQFF
TGTGCCAGCAGCCGAAGCGGGAGCTCCTACAATGAGCAGTTCTTC
>-|TRBD1|TRBV30|TRBJ2-1
CACGQGHYNEQFF
TGTGCCTGCGGACAGGGGCACTACAATGAGCAGTTCTTC
>-|-|TRBV9|TRBJ2-1
CASSARGVEQFF
TGTGCCAGCAGCGCACGAGGGGTCGAGCAGTTCTTC
>-|-|TRBV7-2|TRBJ2-1
CASSGLGGRGNEQFF
TGTGCCAGCAGCGGATTGGGGGGCCGGGGGAATGAGCAGTTCTTC
>-|TRBD1|TRBV7-9|TRBJ2-3
CASSPGQASTDTQYF
TGTGCCAGCAGTCCGGGACAGGCTAGCACAGATACGCAGTATTTT
>-|-|TRBV18|TRBJ2-5
CASSPEETQYF
TGTGCCAGCTCACCAGAAGAGACCCAGTACTTC
>-|-|TRBV6-2/TRBV6-3|TRBJ2-6
CASTPGSGANVLTF
TGTGCCAGCACCCCGGGCTCTGGGGCCAACGTCCTGACTTTC
>-|TRBD2|TRBV7-9|TRBJ2-5
CASSLGAGEETQYF
TGTGCCAGCAGCTTAGGAGCGGGGGAAGAGACCCAGTACTTC
>-|TRBD1|TRBV9|TRBJ2-7
CASSLGQGAYEQYF
TGTGCCAGCAGCTTAGGACAGGGAGCCTACGAGCAGTACTTC
>-|-|TRBV6-2/TRBV6-3|TRBJ2-7
CASSYNVYEQYF
TGTGCCAGCAGTTACAACGTCTACGAGCAGTACTTC
>-|-|TRBV21-1|TRBJ2-7
CARKGVTPPYEQYF
TGTGCCAGAAAGGGAGTAACCCCTCCGTACGAGCAGTACTTC
>once|-|TRBV3-1/TRBV3-2|TRBJ1-2
CASSPGTGYTF
TGTGCCAGCAGCCCGGGAACTGGCTACACCTTC
>-|-|TRBV12-3/TRBV12-4|TRBJ2-5
CASSFSAQETQYF
TGTGCCAGCAGTTTTTCTGCCCAAGAGACCCAGTACTTC
>-|-|TRBV6-2/TRBV6-3|TRBJ2-3
CASSPGRIITDTQYF
TGTGCCAGCAGTCCGGGACGGATCATCACAGATACGCAGTATTTT
>-|-|TRBV6-5|TRBJ1-1
CASRETGNTEAFF
TGTGCCAGCAGGGAGACAGGGAACACTGAAGCTTTCTTT
>-|-|TRBV7-6|TRBJ2-1
CASSLRPVVSSYNEQFF
TGTGCCAGCAGCTTACGTCCCGTGGTTAGCTCCTACAATGAGCAGTTCTTC
>-|TRBD2|TRBV5-4|TRBJ2-3
CASSLLGTSGGASGTDTQYF
TGTGCCAGCAGCTTGCTGGGCACTAGCGGGGGGGCCTCGGGCACAGATACGCAGTATTTT
>-|TRBD1|TRBV6-2/TRBV6-3|TRBJ1-5
CASSKTGGLNQPQHF
TGTGCCAGCAGTAAGACAGGGGGGTTGAATCAGCCCCAGCATTTT
>-|-|TRBV12-5|TRBJ2-6
CASGFHGQSSGANVLTF
TGTGCTAGTGGTTTCCATGGACAGAGCTCTGGGGCCAACGTCCTGACTTTC
>-|TRBD1|TRBV6-5|TRBJ1-6
CASSYRTGTHNSPLHF
TGTGCCAGCAGTTATCGGACAGGAACACATAATTCACCCCTCCACTTT
>-|-|TRBV9|TRBJ2-2
CASSVGPGELFF
TGTGCCAGCAGCGTAGGACCCGGGGAGCTGTTTTTT
>once|TRBD2|TRBV5-4|TRBJ2-3
CASSPGLEGSTDTQYF
TGTGCCAGCAGCCCCGGACTAGAGGGGAGCACAGATACGCAGTATTTT
>-|-|TRBV9|TRBJ1-2
CASSAPGGSNYGYTF
TGTGCCAGCAGCGCCCCCGGGGGATCGAACTATGGCTACACCTTC
>few|-|TRBV5-1|TRBJ2-1
CASSPDFNYNEQFF
TGCGCCAGCAGCCCGGACTTCAACTACAATGAGCAGTTCTTC